Reported below is one T cell receptor (beta chain). Its antigen specificity is not known. The input lacks base qualities; no much larger clone sits a single base away. Trimming takes 4 bases off V and 6 bases off J; junction bases not matched to a gene: 3. The CDR1 and CDR2 encoded by the germline V gene (reference sequence) are MNHEY and SMNVEV. The CDR3 starts with the cysteine, ends with the phenylalanine, and has 12 residues. The entry retains the CDR3 DNA only, 36 bases that are in frame from base 1. The sample originates from a study of shared clonotypes between healthy human individuals (dated by TCRdb to 2020 to 2021). A note on the overall study: Three men and two women, aged 18 to 49 years, made up the cohort. For each donor, CD4 naive and CD4 memory were each run on three plates, CD8 naive on two plates, and CD8 memory on one plate. The study deeply sequenced blood TCR repertoires of five healthy adults to estimate repertoire size and the extent of clonotype sharing between individuals. Libraries were prepared and TCR repertoires were sequenced by different laboratories using diverse techniques, in order to increase sequencing depth and limit assay-specific biases. Leukapheresis yielded between about 0.9 and 9.5 billion PBMCs per donor. What the work shows at the level of the full study, not this receptor alone: Based on pairwise subsampling, the degree of clonotype sharing among donors was expected to be affected by sequencing depth. The small number of donors limited the genetic and exposure-history diversity represented. Even with the large sequencing depth, rarefaction of the sorted-subset datasets indicated that sequencing was incomplete. Across several donors, roughly 5.1% of naive CD4, approximately 4% of naive CD8, 2% to 2.5% of memory CD4, and 0.4% of memory CD8 clonotypes were shared. Naive subsets generally had larger estimated clonotype richness than memory subsets. Sampling was restricted to blood, and TCR repertoires in tissue are likely to differ from TCR repertoires in blood. Higher generation probabilities were observed for clonotypes shared by all four sorted-subset donors than for non-shared clonotypes.

CD8 naive samples were CD45RO-negative cells positively selected for CCR7, giving a CD45RA+CCR7+ population that excluded TemRA cells. Healthy HIV-negative adults with no recently reported acute infections or vaccinations were included as donors. All donors were Caucasian adults living in Nashville, Tennessee, USA. After blood collection by leukapheresis, PBMCs were isolated using Ficoll-Histopaque density gradient centrifugation and then cryopreserved in the vapor phase of liquid nitrogen. Analytical flow cytometry was used to check the purity and quantity of every magnetically sorted T cell population. From each sorted fraction, genomic DNA was isolated and quantified by UV absorbance on a Nanodrop 2000c. TCR CDR3 regions were amplified from genomic DNA by multiplex PCR using the deep immunoSEQ assay. Genomic DNA extracted from each cell subset was distributed evenly over all wells of several immunoSEQ 96-well plates, and each plate served as one replicate. Each replicate PCR for sorted subsets received roughly 0.2 ug genomic DNA, equal to about 30,000 T cell genomes. Purified libraries were quantified with a Qubit 3.0 fluorometer, sized on a Bioanalyzer 2100, and re-quantified with the KAPA Library Quantification kit. Every immunoSEQ 96-well plate was sequenced on a separate single-read 150-cycle Illumina NextSeq 550 flow cell. Per the original workflow: Because the immunoSEQ output included only junctional sequences and no quality scores, the filtering could not be the same as the filtering used for full-length reads. Sequences were annotated with PyIR, a Python wrapper for IgBLAST v1.9, using IMGT germline references to assign V/J genes and CDR3. Reads with weak V/J assignments (E-value above 1e-6), missing CDR3, stop codons, out-of-frame junctions, or ambiguous translated residues were removed. V3J clonotypes were defined as sequences sharing the same inferred V gene, J gene, and CDR3 amino acid sequence. Percentage overlap between repertoires was calculated by dividing the number of shared unique clonotypes by the size of the smaller repertoire. Richness of each repertoire was evaluated using RTK rarefaction, the Chao1 estimator, and Recon v2.1 estimates of unobserved clonotypes. OLGA was used to compute generation probabilities for all TCRbeta clonotypes that the gDNA method yielded from four donors. Entries here come from immuneACCESS through TCRdb and include only in-frame sequences with V and J called. Some clones fail to appear in such tables; in the studies checked, an unresolved V gene covers under half of the shortfall, and the cause of the remainder is unknown. Clone size and the V and J calls come from that table; the DNA yielded D and trimming. The sample yields about 2.1 million clones; about 92% were counted once. The ten largest clones take up over 1.5% of the sample.

The TCR was taken from a man aged 18 to 30 in good health. Some clones in this sample may be carry-over from other donors' samples. The sequenced sample was naive CD8+ T cells from PBMCs. The cell subset or site label corresponds to: CD45RA+CCR7+. This chain joins TRBV27 to TRBJ2-7; 7 bases in the middle match TRBD1. The DNA is as follows: TGTGCCAGCAGTTCTCACAGGGGCGAGCAGTACTTC. The translation is CASSSHRGEQYF.